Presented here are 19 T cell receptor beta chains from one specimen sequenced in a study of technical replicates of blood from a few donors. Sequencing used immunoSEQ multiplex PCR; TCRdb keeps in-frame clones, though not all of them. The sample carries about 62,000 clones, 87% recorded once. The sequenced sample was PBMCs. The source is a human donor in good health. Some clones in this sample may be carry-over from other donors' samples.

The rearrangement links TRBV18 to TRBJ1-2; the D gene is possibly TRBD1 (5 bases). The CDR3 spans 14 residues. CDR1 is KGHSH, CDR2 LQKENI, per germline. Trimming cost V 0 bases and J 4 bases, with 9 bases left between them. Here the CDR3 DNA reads TGTGCCAGCTCACCACCAGACAGCCTCTATGGCTACACCTTC. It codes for CASSPPDSLYGYTF.

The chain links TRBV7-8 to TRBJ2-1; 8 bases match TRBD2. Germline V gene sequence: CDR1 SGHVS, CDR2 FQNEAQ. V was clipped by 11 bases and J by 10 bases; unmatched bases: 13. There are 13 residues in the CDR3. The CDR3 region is CAAGGGPLGEQFF. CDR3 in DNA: TGTGCCGCGGGGGGAGGGCCGTTGGGAGAGCAGTTCTTC.

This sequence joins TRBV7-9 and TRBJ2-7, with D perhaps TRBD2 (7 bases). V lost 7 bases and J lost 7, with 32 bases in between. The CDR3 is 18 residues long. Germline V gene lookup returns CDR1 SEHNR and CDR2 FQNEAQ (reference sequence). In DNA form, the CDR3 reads TGTGCCAGCACCCGAGGGGGGGATCTCAGCGGCCTTGGGTGGGAGCAGTACTTC. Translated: CASTRGGDLSGLGWEQYF.

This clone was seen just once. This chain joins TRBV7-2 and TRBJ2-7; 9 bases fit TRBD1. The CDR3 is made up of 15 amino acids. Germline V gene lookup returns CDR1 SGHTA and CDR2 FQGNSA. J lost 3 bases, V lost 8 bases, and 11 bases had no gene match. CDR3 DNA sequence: TGTGCCAGCGTATCCCCGGGACAGGGATACTACGAGCAGTACTTC. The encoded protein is CASVSPGQGYYEQYF.

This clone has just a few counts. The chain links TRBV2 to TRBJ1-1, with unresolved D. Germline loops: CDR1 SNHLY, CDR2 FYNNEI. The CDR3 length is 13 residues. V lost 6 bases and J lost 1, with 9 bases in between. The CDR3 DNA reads TGTGCCAGCAGCCACTCGAGGAACACTGAAGCTTTCTTT. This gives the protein CASSHSRNTEAFF.

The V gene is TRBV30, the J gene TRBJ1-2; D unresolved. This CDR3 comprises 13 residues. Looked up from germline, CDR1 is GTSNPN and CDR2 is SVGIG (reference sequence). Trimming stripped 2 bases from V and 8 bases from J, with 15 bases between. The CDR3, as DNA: TGTGCCTGGAGTTCCAATGTCTGGAGGGGCTACACCTTC. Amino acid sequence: CAWSSNVWRGYTF.

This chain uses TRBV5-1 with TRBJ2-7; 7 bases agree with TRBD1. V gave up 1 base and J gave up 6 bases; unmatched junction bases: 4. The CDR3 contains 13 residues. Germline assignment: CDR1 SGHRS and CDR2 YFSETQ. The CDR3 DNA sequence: TGCGCCAGCAGCTTGAACAGGGGTAGCGAGCAGTACTTC. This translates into CASSLNRGSEQYF.

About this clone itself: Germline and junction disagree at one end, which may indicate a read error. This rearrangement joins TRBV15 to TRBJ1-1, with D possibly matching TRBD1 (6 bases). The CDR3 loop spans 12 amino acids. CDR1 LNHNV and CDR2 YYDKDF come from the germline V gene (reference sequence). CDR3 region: CATSRDQGRKNF. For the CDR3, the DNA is TGTGCCACCAGCAGAGATCAGGGGCGTAAAAACTTT.

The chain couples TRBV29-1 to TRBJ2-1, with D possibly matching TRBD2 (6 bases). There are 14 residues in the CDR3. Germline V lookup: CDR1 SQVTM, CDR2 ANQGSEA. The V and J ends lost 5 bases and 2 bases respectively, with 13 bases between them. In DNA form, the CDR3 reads TGCAGCGTTCGGGGTGGGACTGCCTACAATGAGCAGTTCTTC. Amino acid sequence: CSVRGGTAYNEQFF.

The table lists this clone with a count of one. This chain's CDR3 is CASRTGLNEQYF. The CDR3 DNA reads TGCGCCAGCAGGACCGGACTCAACGAGCAGTACTTC. The V gene is TRBV5-1, the J gene TRBJ2-7; possibly TRBD2 for D (5 bases). The CDR3 has 12 amino acids. V lost 5 bases to trimming and J lost 5 bases, with 11 bases between them. Germline values: CDR1 SGHRS, CDR2 YFSETQ. Combining the CDR3 with reference TRBV5-1 and TRBJ2-7 gives the whole variable domain KAGVTQTPRYLIKTRGQQVTLSCSPISGHRSVSWYQQTPGQGLQFLFEYFSETQRNKGNFPGRFSGRQFSNSRSEMNVSTLELGDSALYLCASRTGLNEQYFGPGTRLTVT.

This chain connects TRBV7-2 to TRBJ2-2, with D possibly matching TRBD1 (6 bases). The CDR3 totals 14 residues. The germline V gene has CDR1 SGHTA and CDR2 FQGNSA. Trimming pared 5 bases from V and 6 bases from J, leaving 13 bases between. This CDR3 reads CASSQNPGAGELFF. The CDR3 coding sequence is TGTGCCAGCAGCCAGAACCCAGGGGCCGGGGAGCTGTTTTTT.

For the CDR3, the DNA is TGCAGCGTCGGACTGGGAGAAAAACTGTTTTTT. It yields the protein CSVGLGEKLFF. The chain joins TRBV29-1 to TRBJ1-4; D unresolved. Trimming cost V 6 bases and J 8 bases, with 10 bases left between them. From germline, CDR1 is SQVTM and CDR2 ANQGSEA. This CDR3 is built from 11 residues.

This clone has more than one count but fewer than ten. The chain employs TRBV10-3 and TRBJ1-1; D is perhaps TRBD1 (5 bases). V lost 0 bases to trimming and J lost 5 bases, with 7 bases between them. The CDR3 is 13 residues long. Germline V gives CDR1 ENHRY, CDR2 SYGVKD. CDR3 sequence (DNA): TGTGCCATCAGTGAGTCGGGGGGGACTGAAGCTTTCTTT. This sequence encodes CAISESGGTEAFF.

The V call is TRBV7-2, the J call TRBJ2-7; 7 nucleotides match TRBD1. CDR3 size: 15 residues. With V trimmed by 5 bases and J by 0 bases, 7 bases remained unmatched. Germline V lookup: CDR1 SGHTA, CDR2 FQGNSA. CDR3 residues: CASSRRQGPSYEQYF. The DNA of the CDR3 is TGTGCCAGCAGCCGCAGACAGGGCCCCTCCTACGAGCAGTACTTC.

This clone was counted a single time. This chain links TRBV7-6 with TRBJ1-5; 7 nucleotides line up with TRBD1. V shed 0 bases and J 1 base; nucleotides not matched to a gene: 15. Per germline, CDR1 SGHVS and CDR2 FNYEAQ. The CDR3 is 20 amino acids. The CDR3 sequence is CASSLATTGPGARSNQPQHF. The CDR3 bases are TGTGCCAGCAGCTTAGCGACGACAGGGCCCGGGGCGCGGAGCAATCAGCCCCAGCATTTT. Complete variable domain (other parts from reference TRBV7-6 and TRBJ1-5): GAGVSQSPRYKVTKRGQDVALRCDPISGHVSLYWYRQALGQGPEFLTYFNYEAQQDKSGLPNDRFSAERPEGSISTLTIQRTEQRDSAMYRCASSLATTGPGARSNQPQHFGDGTRLSIL.

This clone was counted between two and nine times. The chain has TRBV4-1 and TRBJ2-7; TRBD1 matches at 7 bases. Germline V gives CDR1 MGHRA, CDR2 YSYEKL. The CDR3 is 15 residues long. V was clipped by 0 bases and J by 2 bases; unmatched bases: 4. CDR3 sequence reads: CASSQEAQGTYEQYF. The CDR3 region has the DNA TGCGCCAGCAGCCAAGAGGCACAGGGGACCTACGAGCAGTACTTC.

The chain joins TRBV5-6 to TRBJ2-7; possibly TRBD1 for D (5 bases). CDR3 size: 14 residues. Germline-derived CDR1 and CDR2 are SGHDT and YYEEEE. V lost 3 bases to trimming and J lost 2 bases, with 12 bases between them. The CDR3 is CASSSGRRTYEQYF. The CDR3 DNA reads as TGTGCCAGCAGCTCAGGGCGGCGCACCTACGAGCAGTACTTC.

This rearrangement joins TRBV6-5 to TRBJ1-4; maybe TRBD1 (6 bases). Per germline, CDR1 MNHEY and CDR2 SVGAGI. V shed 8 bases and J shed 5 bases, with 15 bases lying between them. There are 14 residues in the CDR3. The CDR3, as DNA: TGTGCCAGCGGGAAACCGGGACAAAATGAAAAACTGTTTTTT. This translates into CASGKPGQNEKLFF.

The CDR3 DNA is TGTGCCAGCAGCTCCCTTCGAGGGATCGACTATGGCTACACCTTC. Translation gives CASSSLRGIDYGYTF. This chain links TRBV5-4 with TRBJ1-2; D ambiguous. V was trimmed by 3 bases and J by 3 bases, leaving 15 bases between them. The CDR3 extends over 15 amino acids. Germline V gene lookup returns CDR1 SGHNT and CDR2 YYREEE (reference sequence).